A single sample is the source of the 11 T cell receptor beta chains below, sequenced in a study of T-cell reconstitution after alpha-beta-depleted transplantation in children. Preparation of the TCRbeta library involved a method that used unique molecular identifiers. TCRdb recomputed calls from the PCR reads with MiXCR, one row per CDR3 protein. Here the sample spans about 110,000 distinct CDR3 sequences, 23% being singletons. This specimen consisted of PBMCs, mostly from graft donor cells, obtained 180 days after TCRalphabeta/CD19-depleted stem cell transplant. The receptor source for this set is a male patient between 2 and 15 years old who had a stem cell transplant for chronic granulomatous disease, so the T cells may come from the graft donor.

This clonotype came up many times. The rearrangement uses TRBV28 and TRBJ2-7; 8 bases agree with TRBD1. Germline V gene sequence: CDR1 MDHEN, CDR2 SYDVKM. This CDR3 comprises 14 residues. Unmatched junction bases numbered 4, after V lost 2 bases and J lost 4 bases. The CDR3 DNA sequence: TGTGCCAGCAGTTTACAGGGGGCTGGGTACGAGCAGTACTTC. Protein product: CASSLQGAGYEQYF.

This clonotype has only a few counts. The chain has TRBV27 and TRBJ1-5, with no clear D. CDR1 is MNHEY and CDR2 is SMNVEV in the germline V gene (reference sequence). The CDR3 loop spans 15 amino acids. Between the trimmed V and J ends, which lost 2 bases and 0 bases, there was a span of 8 bases. The CDR3 sequence is CASSLTRNSNQPQHF. CDR3 in DNA: TGTGCCAGCAGTTTAACTAGGAATAGCAATCAGCCCCAGCATTTT.

This clonotype occurred many times. This rearrangement joins TRBV12-3 or TRBV12-4 to TRBJ2-1; D perhaps matches TRBD1 (5 bases). CDR3 length: 15 residues. V was shortened by 5 bases and J by 9 bases, with 20 bases between the two germline ends. CDR3 sequence (DNA): TGTGCCAGCAGTGCCCAGGGCCACCCGGCGGTTGAGCAGTTCTTC. It translates to CASSAQGHPAVEQFF.

This clonotype was seen repeatedly, ten times or more. This chain joins TRBV11-2 and TRBJ2-7, with unresolved D. V was clipped by 4 bases and J by 5 bases, with 15 bases between them. The CDR3 loop spans 14 amino acids. Germline V gene sequence: CDR1 SGHAT, CDR2 FQNNGV. This CDR3 is CASSSLDAGDEQYF. CDR3 coding DNA: TGTGCCAGCAGCTCGCTGGATGCTGGAGACGAGCAGTACTTC.

This clonotype was observed a few times. The J gene is TRBJ2-5, the V gene TRBV24-1; 16 bases fit TRBD2. There are 17 residues in the CDR3. The ends lost 4 bases at V and 3 bases at J; junction bases unmatched: 4. In germline, CDR1 is KGHDR, CDR2 SFDVKD. CDR3 sequence reads: CATSDAGLAGGKETQYF. The CDR3 region has the DNA TGTGCCACCAGTGACGCGGGACTAGCGGGGGGGAAAGAGACCCAGTACTTC.

The gene calls are TRBV12-3 or TRBV12-4 and TRBJ2-3; the D gene is possibly TRBD2 (6 bases). The CDR3 loop spans 14 amino acids. Trimming left V 6 bases short and J 6 bases short, with 16 bases between. The CDR3 sequence is CASRGDWGRDTQYF. Written as DNA, the CDR3 is TGTGCCAGCAGGGGGGACTGGGGTAGGGATACGCAGTATTTT.

This sequence joins TRBV5-1 and TRBJ2-7, with 7 positions matching TRBD1. Germline V gene lookup returns CDR1 SGHRS and CDR2 YFSETQ. The CDR3 is 13 residues long. V trimming: 4 bases; J trimming: 3 bases; junction bases outside the gene matches: 4. The CDR3 spells CASSQGTDYEQYF. CDR3 DNA: TGCGCCAGCAGCCAAGGGACAGACTACGAGCAGTACTTC.

This clonotype came up a few times. The rearrangement joins TRBV20-1 to TRBJ2-7; D could derive from TRBD1 or TRBD2 (5 bases each). The V end lost 3 bases, the J end lost 0 bases, and 12 bases lay between the germline ends. Germline loops: CDR1 DFQATT, CDR2 SNEGSKA (reference sequence). The CDR3 is 14 amino acids. In nucleotides, the CDR3 is TGCAGTGCTAGGGGGACCTGGAGCTCCTACGAGCAGTACTTC. Translated: CSARGTWSSYEQYF.

This clonotype was seen many times. CDR3 nucleotides: TGTGCCAGCAGCTTAGCCCCTGCGTACGAGCAGTACTTC. The encoded protein is CASSLAPAYEQYF. V and J are TRBV7-3 and TRBJ2-7; D call uncertain. The CDR3 is 13 amino acids. V was clipped by 2 bases and J by 4 bases, with 9 bases between them. The germline gives CDR1 SGHTA, CDR2 FQGTGA.

This clonotype was seen more than once but under ten times. This chain links TRBV11-2 with TRBJ2-1, with 8 nucleotides matching TRBD1. The CDR3 sequence is 15 residues long. Trimming at V came to 5 bases and at J to 5 bases, leaving 8 bases not matched to a gene. Germline V gene lookup returns CDR1 SGHAT and CDR2 FQNNGV. The CDR3 is CASSTGTGGHNEQFF. The CDR3 nucleotides are TGTGCCAGCAGCACCGGGACAGGAGGGCACAATGAGCAGTTCTTC.

This clonotype has a count of ten or more. This chain joins TRBV7-8 and TRBJ2-1; 15 nucleotides match TRBD2. After removal of 3 bases from V and 7 bases from J, the junction contained 1 base not matched to a gene. CDR3 size: 15 residues. Germline CDR1 and CDR2: SGHVS and FQNEAQ. CDR3 in amino acids: CASSLGTSGRNEQFF. DNA of the CDR3: TGTGCCAGCAGCTTGGGGACTAGCGGGAGGAATGAGCAGTTCTTC.